Many counts were recorded for the clone carrying this TCR beta chain. Trimming left V 4 bases short and J 5 bases short, with 7 bases between. CDR1 is KGHDR and CDR2 is SFDVKD in the germline V gene. The CDR3 totals 12 residues. Fresh peripheral blood, approximately 10 ml, yielded the PBMCs. The sample comes from a study of T cells in Graves' hyperthyroidism and ophthalmopathy. RNA transcripts provided the source from which TCR beta CDR3 regions were amplified. In the first-round RT-PCR of the TCR CDR3, the HTBI primer set was used. TCRdb recomputed calls from the multiplex PCR reads with MiXCR, one row per CDR3 protein. This table holds about 480,000 distinct CDR3 sequences, around a quarter found once.

This receptor was identified in a woman aged 30 to 39 with Graves' ophthalmopathy. Sequencing was performed on blood. The gene calls are TRBV24-1 and TRBJ1-2; D is ambiguous. The CDR3: CATSEDAYGYTF. As DNA, the CDR3 is TGTGCCACCAGTGAGGATGCGTATGGCTACACCTTC.